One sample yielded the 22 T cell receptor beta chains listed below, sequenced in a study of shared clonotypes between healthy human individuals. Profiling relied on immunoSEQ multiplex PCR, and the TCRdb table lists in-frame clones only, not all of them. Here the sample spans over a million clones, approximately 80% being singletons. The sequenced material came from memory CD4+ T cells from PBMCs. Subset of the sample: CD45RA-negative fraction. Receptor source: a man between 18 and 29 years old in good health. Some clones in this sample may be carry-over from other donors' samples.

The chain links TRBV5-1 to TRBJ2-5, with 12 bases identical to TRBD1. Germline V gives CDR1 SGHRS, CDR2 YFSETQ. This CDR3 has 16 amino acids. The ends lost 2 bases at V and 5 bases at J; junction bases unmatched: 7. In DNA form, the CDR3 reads TGCGCCAGCAGCTTCATTGGGACAGGGGGCCAGGAGACCCAGTACTTC. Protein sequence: CASSFIGTGGQETQYF.

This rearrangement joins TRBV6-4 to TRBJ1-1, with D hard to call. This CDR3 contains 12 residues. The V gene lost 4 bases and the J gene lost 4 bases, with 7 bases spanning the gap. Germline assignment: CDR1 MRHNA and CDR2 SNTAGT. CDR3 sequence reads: CASSVGSTEAFF. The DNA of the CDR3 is TGTGCCAGCAGTGTGGGGTCCACTGAAGCTTTCTTT.

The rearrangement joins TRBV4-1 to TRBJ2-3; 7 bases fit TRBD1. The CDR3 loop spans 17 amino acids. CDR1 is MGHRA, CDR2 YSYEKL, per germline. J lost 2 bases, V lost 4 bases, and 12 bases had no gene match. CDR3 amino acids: CASSRTGTERITDTQYF. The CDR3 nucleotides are TGCGCCAGCAGCCGTACCGGGACAGAGCGGATCACAGATACGCAGTATTTT.

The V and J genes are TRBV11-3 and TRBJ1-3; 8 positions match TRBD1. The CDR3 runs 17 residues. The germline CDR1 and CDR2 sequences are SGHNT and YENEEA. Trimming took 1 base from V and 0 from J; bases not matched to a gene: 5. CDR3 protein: CASSLGSQGASGNTIYF. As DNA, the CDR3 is TGTGCCAGCAGCTTAGGCTCGCAGGGGGCCTCTGGAAACACCATATATTTT.

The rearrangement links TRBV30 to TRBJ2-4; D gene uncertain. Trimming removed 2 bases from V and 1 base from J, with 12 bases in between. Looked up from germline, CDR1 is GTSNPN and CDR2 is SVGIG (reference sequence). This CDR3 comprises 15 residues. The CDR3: CAWSPPSVAKNIQYF. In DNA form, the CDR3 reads TGTGCCTGGAGTCCACCCTCGGTCGCCAAAAACATTCAGTACTTC. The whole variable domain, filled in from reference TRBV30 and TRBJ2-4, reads SQTIHQWPATLVQPVGSPLSLECTVEGTSNPNLYWYRQAAGRGLQLLFYSVGIGQISSEVPQNLSASRPQDRQFILSSKKLLLSDSGFYLCAWSPPSVAKNIQYFGAGTRLSVL.

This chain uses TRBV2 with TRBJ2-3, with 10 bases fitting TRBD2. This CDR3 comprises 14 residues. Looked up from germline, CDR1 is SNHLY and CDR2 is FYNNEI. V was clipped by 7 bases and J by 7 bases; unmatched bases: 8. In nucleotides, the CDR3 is TGTGCCAGCACCCCCACTAGCGGGGATAATACGCAGTATTTT. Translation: CASTPTSGDNTQYF.

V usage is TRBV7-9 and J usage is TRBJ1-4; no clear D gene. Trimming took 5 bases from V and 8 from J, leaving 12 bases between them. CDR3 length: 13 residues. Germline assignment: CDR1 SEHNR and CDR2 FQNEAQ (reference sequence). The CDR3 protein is CASSLQMGEKLFF. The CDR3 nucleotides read TGTGCCAGCAGCCTCCAAATGGGGGAAAAACTGTTTTTT.

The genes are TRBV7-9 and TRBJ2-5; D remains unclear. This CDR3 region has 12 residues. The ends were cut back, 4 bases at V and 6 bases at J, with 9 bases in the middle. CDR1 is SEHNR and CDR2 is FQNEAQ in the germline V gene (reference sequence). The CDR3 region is CASSSARKTQYF. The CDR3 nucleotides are TGTGCCAGCAGCTCCGCCCGGAAGACCCAGTACTTC. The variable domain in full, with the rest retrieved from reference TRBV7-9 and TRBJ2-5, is DTGVSQNPRHKITKRGQNVTFRCDPISEHNRLYWYRQTLGQGPEFLTYFQNEAQLEKSRLLSDRFSAERPKGSFSTLEIQRTEQGDSAMYLCASSSARKTQYFGPGTRLLVL.

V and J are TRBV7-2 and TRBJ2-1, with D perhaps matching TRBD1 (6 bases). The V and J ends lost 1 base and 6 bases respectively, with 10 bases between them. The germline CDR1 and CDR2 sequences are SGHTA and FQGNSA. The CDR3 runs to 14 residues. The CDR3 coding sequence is TGTGCCAGCAGCTTAGGCTTGACAGGCAATGAGCAGTTCTTC. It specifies CASSLGLTGNEQFF.

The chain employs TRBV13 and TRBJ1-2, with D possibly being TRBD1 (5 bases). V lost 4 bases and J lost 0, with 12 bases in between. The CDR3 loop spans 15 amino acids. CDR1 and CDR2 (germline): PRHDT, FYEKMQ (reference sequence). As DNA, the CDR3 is TGTGCCAGCAGCTCATCCAGGGATTCTAACTATGGCTACACCTTC. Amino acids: CASSSSRDSNYGYTF. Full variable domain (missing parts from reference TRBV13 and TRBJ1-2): AAGVIQSPRHLIKEKRETATLKCYPIPRHDTVYWYQQGPGQDPQFLISFYEKMQSDKGSIPDRFSAQQFSDYHSELNMSSLELGDSALYFCASSSSRDSNYGYTFGSGTRLTVV.

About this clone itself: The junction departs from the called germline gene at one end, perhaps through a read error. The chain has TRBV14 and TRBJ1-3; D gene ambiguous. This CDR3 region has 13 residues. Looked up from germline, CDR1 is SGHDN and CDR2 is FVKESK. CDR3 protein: CASRESSGNTTYF. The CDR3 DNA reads TGTGCCAGCCGAGAGTCCTCTGGAAACACCACATATTTT.

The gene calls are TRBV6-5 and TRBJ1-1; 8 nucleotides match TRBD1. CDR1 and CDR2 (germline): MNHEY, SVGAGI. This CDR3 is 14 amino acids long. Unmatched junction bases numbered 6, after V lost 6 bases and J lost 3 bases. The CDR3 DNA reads TGTGCCAGCAGAAGGGGGACAGGTGACACTGAAGCTTTCTTT. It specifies CASRRGTGDTEAFF.

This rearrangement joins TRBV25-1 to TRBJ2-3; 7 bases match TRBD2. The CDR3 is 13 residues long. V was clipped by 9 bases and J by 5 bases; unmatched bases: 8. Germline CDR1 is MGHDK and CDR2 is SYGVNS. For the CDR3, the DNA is TGTGCCAGTACATCTAGCGGCGGAGATACGCAGTATTTT. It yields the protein CASTSSGGDTQYF.

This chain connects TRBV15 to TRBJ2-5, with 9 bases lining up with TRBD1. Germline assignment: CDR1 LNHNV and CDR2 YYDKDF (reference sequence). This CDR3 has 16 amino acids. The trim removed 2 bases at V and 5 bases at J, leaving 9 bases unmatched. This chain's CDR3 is CATSRNTQGAGETQYF. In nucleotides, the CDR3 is TGTGCCACCAGCAGAAATACACAGGGGGCAGGGGAGACCCAGTACTTC.

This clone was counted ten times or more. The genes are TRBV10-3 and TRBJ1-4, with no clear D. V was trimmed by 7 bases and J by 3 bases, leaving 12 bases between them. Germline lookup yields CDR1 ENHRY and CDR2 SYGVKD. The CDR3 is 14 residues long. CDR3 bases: TGTGCCATCAACCGCGGCGGACCTAATGAAAAACTGTTTTTT. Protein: CAINRGGPNEKLFF.

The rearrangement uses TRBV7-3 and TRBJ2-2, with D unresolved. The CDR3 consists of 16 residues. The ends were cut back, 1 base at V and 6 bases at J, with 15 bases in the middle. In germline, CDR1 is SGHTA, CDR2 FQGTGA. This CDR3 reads CASSLIPRAGPGELFF. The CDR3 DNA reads TGTGCCAGCAGCTTAATCCCCCGCGCAGGACCCGGGGAGCTGTTTTTT.

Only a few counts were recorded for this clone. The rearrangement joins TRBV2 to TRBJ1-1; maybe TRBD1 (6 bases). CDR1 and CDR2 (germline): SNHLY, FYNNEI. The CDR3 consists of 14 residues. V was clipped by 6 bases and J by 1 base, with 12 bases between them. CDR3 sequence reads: CASRKGGANTEAFF. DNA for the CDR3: TGTGCCAGCAGAAAGGGGGGGGCGAACACTGAAGCTTTCTTT.

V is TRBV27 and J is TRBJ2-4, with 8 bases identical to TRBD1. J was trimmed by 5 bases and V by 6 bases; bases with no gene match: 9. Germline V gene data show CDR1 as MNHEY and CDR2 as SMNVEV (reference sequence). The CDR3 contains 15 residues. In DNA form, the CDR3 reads TGTGCCAGCAGGGCCAGGGGGCATTCGGAAAACATTCAGTACTTC. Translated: CASRARGHSENIQYF.

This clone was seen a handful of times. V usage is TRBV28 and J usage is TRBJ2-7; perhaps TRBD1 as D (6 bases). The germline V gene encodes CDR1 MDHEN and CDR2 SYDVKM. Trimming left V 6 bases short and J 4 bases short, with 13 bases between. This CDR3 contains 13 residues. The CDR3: CASRRTAVYEQYF. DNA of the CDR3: TGTGCCAGCAGGCGGACAGCGGTGTACGAGCAGTACTTC.

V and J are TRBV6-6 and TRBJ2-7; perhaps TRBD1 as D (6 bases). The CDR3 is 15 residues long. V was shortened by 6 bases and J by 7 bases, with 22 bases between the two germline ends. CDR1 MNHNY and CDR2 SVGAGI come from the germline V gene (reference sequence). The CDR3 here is CASSNLRGRAWEQYF. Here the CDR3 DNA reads TGTGCCAGCAGCAACCTAAGGGGGAGAGCGTGGGAGCAGTACTTC.

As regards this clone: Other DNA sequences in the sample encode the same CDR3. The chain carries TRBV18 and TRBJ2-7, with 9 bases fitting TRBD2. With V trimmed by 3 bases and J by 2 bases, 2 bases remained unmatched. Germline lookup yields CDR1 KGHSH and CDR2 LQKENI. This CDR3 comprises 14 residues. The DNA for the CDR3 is TGTGCCAGCTCACCCGCGGGAGGGCCCTACGAGCAGTACTTC. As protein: CASSPAGGPYEQYF.

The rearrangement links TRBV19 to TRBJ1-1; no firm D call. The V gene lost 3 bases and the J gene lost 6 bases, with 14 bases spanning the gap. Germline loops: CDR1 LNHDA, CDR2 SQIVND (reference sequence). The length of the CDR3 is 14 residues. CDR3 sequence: CASSMARIFPEAFF. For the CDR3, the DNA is TGTGCCAGTAGTATGGCCAGGATCTTCCCTGAAGCTTTCTTT.